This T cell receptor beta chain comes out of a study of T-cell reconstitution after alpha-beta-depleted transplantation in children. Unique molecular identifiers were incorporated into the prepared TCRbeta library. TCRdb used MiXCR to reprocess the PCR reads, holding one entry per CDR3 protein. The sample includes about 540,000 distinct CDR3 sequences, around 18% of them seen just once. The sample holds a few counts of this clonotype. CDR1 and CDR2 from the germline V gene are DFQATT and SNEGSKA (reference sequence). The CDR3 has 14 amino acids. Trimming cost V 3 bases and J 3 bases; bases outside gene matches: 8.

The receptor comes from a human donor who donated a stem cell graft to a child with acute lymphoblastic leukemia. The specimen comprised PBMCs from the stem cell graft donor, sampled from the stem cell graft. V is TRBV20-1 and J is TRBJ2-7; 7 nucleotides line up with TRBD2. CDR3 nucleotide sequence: TGCAGTGCTAGTCCCCTAGCGGTAAACTACGAGCAGTACTTC. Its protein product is CSASPLAVNYEQYF.